These T cell receptor beta chains were read from a single sample in a study of cytomegalovirus exposure and HLA in healthy donors. Some clones are missing from TCRdb's copy, which holds only in-frame ones; the method was immunoSEQ multiplex PCR. The sample gives about 140,000 clones, approximately 72% of which show up once; 6.5% is in the top ten. Sequenced: PBMCs. These receptors were taken from a woman aged 55-70 years in good health and CMV-seronegative. CDR3s include the opening cysteine and the closing phenylalanine or tryptophan. A D gene is named only where the DNA matches it firmly. The size entry is marked missing in some rows and otherwise reads once, few, many or a size class.

abundance: .
v_gene: TRBV5-4
j_gene: TRBJ1-2
d_gene: .
CDR3aa: CASSLAGGTRDYGYTF
CDR3nt: TGTGCCAGCAGCTTGGCCGGAGGGACTCGCGACTATGGCTACACCTTC

abundance: .
v_gene: TRBV11-2
j_gene: TRBJ2-3
d_gene: TRBD2
CDR3aa: CASSLDAGVTDTQYF
CDR3nt: TGTGCCAGCAGCTTAGACGCGGGGGTGACAGATACGCAGTATTTT

abundance: .
v_gene: TRBV7-2
j_gene: TRBJ2-5
d_gene: TRBD2
CDR3aa: CASSFELGRGLAEQETQYF
CDR3nt: TGTGCCAGCAGCTTTGAGTTAGGTCGGGGACTAGCGGAACAAGAGACCCAGTACTTC

abundance: .
v_gene: TRBV2
j_gene: TRBJ1-1
d_gene: TRBD1
CDR3aa: CASTAPTGEAFF
CDR3nt: TGTGCCAGCACCGCACCGACAGGGGAAGCTTTCTTT

abundance: .
v_gene: TRBV5-4
j_gene: TRBJ2-1
d_gene: TRBD2
CDR3aa: CASSLAATSGGNEQFF
CDR3nt: TGTGCCAGCAGCTTGGCCGCGACTAGCGGGGGTAATGAGCAGTTCTTC

abundance: .
v_gene: TRBV6-6
j_gene: TRBJ2-3
d_gene: TRBD2
CDR3aa: CASSPTSGGLTDTQYF
CDR3nt: TGTGCCAGCAGTCCGACTAGCGGGGGGCTCACAGATACGCAGTATTTT

abundance: .
v_gene: TRBV10-3
j_gene: TRBJ1-2
d_gene: .
CDR3aa: CAISAIRVNYGYTF
CDR3nt: TGTGCCATCAGTGCCATCAGGGTCAACTATGGCTACACCTTC

abundance: .
v_gene: TRBV4-2
j_gene: TRBJ2-7
d_gene: TRBD2
CDR3aa: CASSPSTGTSRHEQYF
CDR3nt: TGTGCCAGCAGCCCTTCTACCGGGACTAGCAGGCACGAGCAGTACTTC

abundance: few
v_gene: TRBV6-5
j_gene: TRBJ2-5
d_gene: TRBD1
CDR3aa: CAVREGGRETQYF
CDR3nt: TGTGCCGTTAGGGAAGGGGGCAGGGAGACCCAGTACTTC

abundance: few
v_gene: TRBV4-1
j_gene: TRBJ2-2
d_gene: .
CDR3aa: CASSRGLGTGELFF
CDR3nt: TGCGCCAGCAGCCGCGGTCTGGGCACCGGGGAGCTGTTTTTT

abundance: few
v_gene: TRBV28
j_gene: TRBJ1-5
d_gene: .
CDR3aa: CASRQQGPSQPQHF
CDR3nt: TGTGCCAGCAGGCAACAGGGACCAAGTCAGCCCCAGCATTTT

abundance: few
v_gene: TRBV7-2
j_gene: TRBJ1-1
d_gene: TRBD1
CDR3aa: CASSLGTGSTEAFF
CDR3nt: TGTGCCAGCAGCCTAGGGACAGGGAGCACTGAAGCTTTCTTT

abundance: .
v_gene: TRBV5-4
j_gene: TRBJ1-2
d_gene: .
CDR3aa: CASSADSFGYGYTF
CDR3nt: TGTGCCAGCAGCGCGGACAGCTTTGGCTATGGCTACACCTTC

abundance: .
v_gene: TRBV18
j_gene: TRBJ2-7
d_gene: .
CDR3aa: CASSPSRGRSPYEQYF
CDR3nt: TGTGCCAGCTCACCATCCAGAGGGAGATCACCCTACGAGCAGTACTTC

abundance: .
v_gene: TRBV15
j_gene: TRBJ2-2
d_gene: TRBD2
CDR3aa: CATSRDLAGAAGELFF
CDR3nt: TGTGCCACCAGCAGAGATCTAGCGGGAGCGGCCGGGGAGCTGTTTTTT

abundance: .
v_gene: TRBV7-8
j_gene: TRBJ1-4
d_gene: TRBD1
CDR3aa: CASSLWAVVDRVGARDNEKLFF
CDR3nt: TGTGCCAGCAGCTTATGGGCGGTGGTGGACAGGGTGGGGGCGAGGGATAATGAAAAACTGTTTTTT

abundance: .
v_gene: TRBV9
j_gene: TRBJ2-3
d_gene: TRBD1
CDR3aa: CASSVVQGADTQYF
CDR3nt: TGTGCCAGCAGCGTGGTTCAGGGGGCAGATACGCAGTATTTT

abundance: .
v_gene: TRBV29-1
j_gene: TRBJ1-2
d_gene: .
CDR3aa: CSTEQGTYGYTF
CDR3nt: TGCAGCACTGAGCAGGGGACATATGGCTACACCTTC

abundance: .
v_gene: TRBV7-7
j_gene: TRBJ2-5
d_gene: TRBD2
CDR3aa: CASSSGTRTETQYF
CDR3nt: TGTGCCAGCAGCTCCGGGACTAGGACAGAGACCCAGTACTTC

abundance: few
v_gene: TRBV7-9
j_gene: TRBJ2-7
d_gene: .
CDR3aa: CASSLADGDEQYF
CDR3nt: TGTGCCAGCAGCTTAGCAGACGGAGACGAGCAGTACTTC

abundance: .
v_gene: TRBV18
j_gene: TRBJ2-3
d_gene: .
CDR3aa: CASSPRSPGITDTQYF
CDR3nt: TGTGCCAGCTCACCACGGTCACCGGGTATTACAGATACGCAGTATTTT

abundance: .
v_gene: TRBV28
j_gene: TRBJ2-1
d_gene: .
CDR3aa: CASSLSGLAKRHEQFF
CDR3nt: TGTGCCAGCAGTTTATCCGGGCTAGCGAAGCGCCATGAGCAGTTCTTC

abundance: many
v_gene: TRBV5-1
j_gene: TRBJ2-1
d_gene: TRBD2
CDR3aa: CASSLEVSGGYNEQFF
CDR3nt: TGCGCCAGCAGCTTGGAGGTTAGCGGGGGTTACAATGAGCAGTTCTTC

abundance: few
v_gene: TRBV19
j_gene: TRBJ1-5
d_gene: TRBD1
CDR3aa: CASKETSGQGNQPQHF
CDR3nt: TGTGCCAGTAAGGAAACTTCTGGACAGGGAAATCAGCCCCAGCATTTT

abundance: .
v_gene: TRBV5-4
j_gene: TRBJ1-5
d_gene: .
CDR3aa: CASSLGGGCHQPQHF
CDR3nt: TGTGCCAGCAGCTTGGGGGGGGGATGCCATCAGCCCCAGCATTTT

abundance: .
v_gene: TRBV5-6
j_gene: TRBJ1-2
d_gene: .
CDR3aa: CASSLGGGQGYTF
CDR3nt: TGTGCCAGCAGCTTGGGGGGGGGCCAGGGCTACACCTTC

abundance: once
v_gene: TRBV5-1
j_gene: TRBJ1-6
d_gene: TRBD1
CDR3aa: CASSLASGTVVSPLHF
CDR3nt: TGCGCCAGCAGCTTGGCCTCCGGGACAGTCGTCTCACCCCTCCACTTT

abundance: .
v_gene: TRBV19
j_gene: TRBJ2-4
d_gene: TRBD2
CDR3aa: CASSMRTSGGRAKNIQYF
CDR3nt: TGTGCCAGTAGTATGCGGACTAGCGGGGGGAGAGCCAAAAACATTCAGTACTTC

abundance: .
v_gene: TRBV5-1
j_gene: TRBJ2-7
d_gene: TRBD1
CDR3aa: CASRSGGYEQYF
CDR3nt: TGCGCCAGCAGGTCAGGGGGCTACGAGCAGTACTTC

abundance: .
v_gene: TRBV19
j_gene: TRBJ1-6
d_gene: .
CDR3aa: CASSIRQDNSPLHF
CDR3nt: TGTGCCAGTAGTATTAGACAGGATAATTCACCCCTCCACTTT

abundance: .
v_gene: TRBV7-3
j_gene: TRBJ2-2
d_gene: TRBD2
CDR3aa: CASSPTSGRANTGELFF
CDR3nt: TGTGCCAGCAGCCCGACTAGCGGGAGGGCGAACACCGGGGAGCTGTTTTTT

abundance: .
v_gene: TRBV7-2
j_gene: TRBJ1-3
d_gene: .
CDR3aa: CASSLEAHEANTIYF
CDR3nt: TGTGCCAGCAGCTTAGAAGCACATGAGGCTAACACCATATATTTT

abundance: .
v_gene: TRBV5-1
j_gene: TRBJ2-2
d_gene: .
CDR3aa: CASSSQGTGELFF
CDR3nt: TGCGCCAGCAGCTCACAGGGCACCGGGGAGCTGTTTTTT

abundance: .
v_gene: TRBV7-2
j_gene: TRBJ2-5
d_gene: .
CDR3aa: CASSLRTQALETQYF
CDR3nt: TGTGCCAGCAGCTTAAGGACACAGGCTCTGGAGACCCAGTACTTC

abundance: once
v_gene: TRBV7-9
j_gene: TRBJ2-7
d_gene: .
CDR3aa: CASSYTPLSEQYF
CDR3nt: TGTGCCAGCAGTTATACCCCCCTATCCGAGCAGTACTTC

abundance: .
v_gene: TRBV27
j_gene: TRBJ1-5
d_gene: TRBD1
CDR3aa: CASSSGQAIRPQHF
CDR3nt: TGTGCCAGCAGTTCCGGACAGGCCATAAGGCCCCAGCATTTT

abundance: .
v_gene: TRBV7-2
j_gene: TRBJ2-2
d_gene: .
CDR3aa: CASSLVRAVTGELFF
CDR3nt: TGTGCCAGCAGCTTAGTGAGGGCCGTCACCGGGGAGCTGTTTTTT

abundance: .
v_gene: TRBV6-5
j_gene: TRBJ2-5
d_gene: .
CDR3aa: CASSQLQETQYF
CDR3nt: TGTGCCAGCTCACAGCTTCAAGAGACCCAGTACTTC

abundance: few
v_gene: TRBV11-3
j_gene: TRBJ2-1
d_gene: .
CDR3aa: CASSPHITVRLVKAFF
CDR3nt: TGTGCCAGCAGCCCTCACATAACCGTTAGACTAGTAAAGGCGTTCTTC